These 17 T cell receptor beta chains were all obtained from the same sample, sequenced in a study of blood T cell repertoires in COVID-19. This table comes from immunoSEQ multiplex PCR, and its TCRdb copy is limited to in-frame clones, with some not included. The sample lists 250,000 or so clones; roughly 87% were seen once. Material for sequencing was peripheral blood. Receptor source: a woman in her forties who had recovered from COVID-19.

The chain recombines TRBV6-6 with TRBJ1-3, with D unclear. CDR1 is MNHNY, CDR2 SVGAGI, per germline (reference sequence). Trimming removed 6 bases from V and 0 bases from J, with 15 bases in between. This CDR3 is built from 16 residues. DNA of the CDR3: TGTGCCAGCAGCCATACAATAGGGAGCTCTGGAAACACCATATATTTT. Amino acid sequence: CASSHTIGSSGNTIYF.

The rearrangement links TRBV10-3 to TRBJ2-1, with 7 positions matching TRBD1. The length of the CDR3 is 15 residues. The trim removed 8 bases at V and 3 bases at J, leaving 10 bases unmatched. Germline values: CDR1 ENHRY, CDR2 SYGVKD. CDR3 loop: CAIGMNRDSYNEQFF. CDR3 nucleotide sequence: TGTGCCATCGGGATGAACCGGGACAGCTACAATGAGCAGTTCTTC.

The V call is TRBV19, the J call TRBJ1-1, with D possibly being TRBD1 (6 bases). The V end was cut by 7 bases, the J end by 5 bases, with 17 bases between. Germline loops: CDR1 LNHDA, CDR2 SQIVND (reference sequence). The CDR3 is 14 amino acids. The CDR3 nucleotides read TGTGCCAGTACTAACGATTACAGGGTTACTGAAGCTTTCTTT. Residues: CASTNDYRVTEAFF.

The V call is TRBV24-1, the J call TRBJ1-5; TRBD1 might be the D (5 bases). The length of the CDR3 is 13 residues. V lost 6 bases and J 6 bases, leaving 11 bases between the germline ends. Germline loops: CDR1 KGHDR, CDR2 SFDVKD. The CDR3 sequence: CATSLQGVQPQHF. As DNA, the CDR3 is TGTGCCACCAGTCTTCAGGGTGTTCAGCCCCAGCATTTT.

The chain recombines TRBV19 with TRBJ1-1, with D unclear. The germline CDR1 and CDR2 sequences are LNHDA and SQIVND (reference sequence). V shed 7 bases and J shed 0 bases, with 15 bases lying between them. The CDR3 is made up of 15 amino acids. CDR3: CASKVAARMNTEAFF. The CDR3 DNA reads TGTGCCAGTAAAGTGGCCGCCAGGATGAACACTGAAGCTTTCTTT.

The chain has TRBV30 and TRBJ1-5; no firm D call. There are 12 residues in the CDR3. Trimming took off 7 bases at V and 8 bases at J, with 15 bases between the two ends. Germline V CDR1 and CDR2: GTSNPN, SVGIG (reference sequence). The CDR3 region is CASGGNGKPQHF. In DNA, the CDR3 is TGTGCCTCCGGAGGTAACGGGAAGCCCCAGCATTTT.

The chain has TRBV15 and TRBJ1-3; D is ambiguous. This CDR3 is built from 16 residues. Germline V gene data show CDR1 as LNHNV and CDR2 as YYDKDF (reference sequence). The V end lost 0 bases, the J end lost 0 bases, and 9 bases lay between the germline ends. The CDR3 reads CATSRDGVASGNTIYF. The CDR3 nucleotides read TGTGCCACCAGCAGAGATGGAGTCGCCTCTGGAAACACCATATATTTT.

V gene TRBV7-9 combines with J gene TRBJ1-3; no clear D gene. This CDR3 has 14 amino acids. V was shortened by 1 base and J by 3 bases, with 7 bases between the two germline ends. Germline V gene data show CDR1 as SEHNR and CDR2 as FQNEAQ (reference sequence). The CDR3 coding sequence is TGTGCCAGCAGCTTAGTCGCGGTTGGAAACACCATATATTTT. Protein: CASSLVAVGNTIYF.

The chain carries TRBV5-1 and TRBJ2-5; TRBD2 aligns across 13 bases. Germline CDR1 and CDR2: SGHRS and YFSETQ. The CDR3 runs to 17 residues. Trimming cost V 4 bases and J 1 base; bases outside gene matches: 7. The CDR3 spells CASSPGLAGDFQETQYF. CDR3 DNA sequence: TGCGCCAGCAGCCCTGGACTAGCGGGGGACTTCCAAGAGACCCAGTACTTC.

This clone was seen just once. The chain carries TRBV20-1 and TRBJ1-2; the D is unclear. Trimming removed 6 bases at V and 0 bases at J, with 5 bases between. Germline V gene lookup returns CDR1 DFQATT and CDR2 SNEGSKA (reference sequence). This CDR3 comprises 11 residues. As DNA, the CDR3 is TGCAGTGCCGTAGCTAACTATGGCTACACCTTC. Translated, it gives CSAVANYGYTF.

This chain links TRBV5-4 with TRBJ2-1, with D possibly TRBD2 on 6 matching bases. This CDR3 is built from 15 residues. Germline-derived CDR1 and CDR2 are SGHNT and YYREEE (reference sequence). With 0 bases removed from V and 0 bases from J, the gap between germline ends came to 7 bases. The CDR3 nucleotides read TGTGCCAGCAGCTTGGGCGGGGACTCCTACAATGAGCAGTTCTTC. Protein: CASSLGGDSYNEQFF.

The rearrangement links TRBV2 to TRBJ1-6; 9 bases fit TRBD1. The CDR3 contains 18 residues. The germline gives CDR1 SNHLY, CDR2 FYNNEI. J lost 11 bases, V lost 6 bases, and 20 bases had no gene match. The CDR3 sequence is CASRATGTGKKGSPPLHF. The DNA of the CDR3 is TGTGCCAGCAGAGCGACCGGGACAGGGAAAAAAGGTAGCCCACCCCTCCACTTT.

The chain recombines TRBV3-1 (or the pseudogene TRBV3-2) with TRBJ2-1; TRBD2 matches 10 bases. The J segment lost 10 bases and the V segment lost 0 bases, leaving 9 bases of the junction unmatched. Germline CDR1 reads LGHDT; CDR2 reads YNNKEL (reference sequence). There are 16 residues in the CDR3. The CDR3 nucleotides read TGTGCCAGCAGCCAAGAAGGGAGCGGGGGGGCACGGGAGCAGTTCTTC. As protein: CASSQEGSGGAREQFF.

This sequence joins TRBV5-4 and TRBJ2-7; D is possibly TRBD1 (6 bases). Germline V gene lookup returns CDR1 SGHNT and CDR2 YYREEE (reference sequence). The CDR3 sequence is 15 residues long. Trimming cost V 4 bases and J 4 bases, with 18 bases left between them. CDR3 bases: TGTGCCAGCAGCAGGGGGAGAGTCCCCTATTACGAGCAGTACTTC. This sequence encodes CASSRGRVPYYEQYF.

This clone was found once. The chain joins TRBV5-1 to TRBJ2-7, with D possibly matching TRBD1 (6 bases). The CDR3 extends over 18 amino acids. Looked up from germline, CDR1 is SGHRS and CDR2 is YFSETQ. V lost 0 bases and J 5 bases, leaving 24 bases between the germline ends. The CDR3 here is CASSLDRSGAGVVHEQYF. The DNA for the CDR3 is TGCGCCAGCAGCTTGGATAGAAGTGGGGCAGGGGTGGTCCACGAGCAGTACTTC.

This clone was seen once. J is TRBJ1-2 and V is TRBV5-1; TRBD1 agrees at 8 bases. In germline, CDR1 is SGHRS, CDR2 YFSETQ. Trimming took 0 bases from V and 2 from J; bases not matched to a gene: 9. CDR3 length: 17 amino acids. CDR3 region: CASSLVQVTGENYGYTF. CDR3 DNA: TGCGCCAGCAGCTTGGTCCAAGTGACAGGGGAGAACTATGGCTACACCTTC.

The chain links TRBV2 to TRBJ1-1; D gene ambiguous. V was pared by 4 bases and J by 7 bases, with 10 bases between. CDR3 size: 12 residues. Per the germline V gene, CDR1 is SNHLY and CDR2 is FYNNEI. The DNA for the CDR3 is TGTGCCAGCAGTGGGTCCCGCAGTGAAGCTTTCTTT. Protein sequence: CASSGSRSEAFF.